This passage covers 23 T cell receptor beta chains from one sample sequenced in a study of T cells in Graves' hyperthyroidism and ophthalmopathy (dated by TCRdb to the late 2010s). The protocol used for the library was multiplex PCR. This sample was sequenced with an Illumina HiSeq 2000. Amplification of TCR beta CDR3 regions was carried out from RNA transcripts. The first round of RT-PCR for the TCR CDR3 was performed with the HTBI primer set and the Qiagen OneStep RT-PCR kit. The public reads were reprocessed in TCRdb via fastp at Q25 and MiXCR, keeping in-frame beta chains. Under each unique CDR3 protein, matching rows form one entry showing the most common genes and DNA. This sample comprises approximately 690,000 distinct CDR3 sequences, more than 20% of them detected only once. Of the sample, 34% falls within the top ten clones. Sequenced material: blood. These receptors were obtained from a man aged 25 to 45 with Graves' ophthalmopathy.

This clonotype was counted only a few times. This chain joins TRBV13 and TRBJ1-1; TRBD1 might be the D (6 bases). Per the germline V gene, CDR1 is PRHDT and CDR2 is FYEKMQ (reference sequence). The CDR3 has 13 residues. V was pared by 5 bases and J by 7 bases, with 14 bases between. CDR3: CASSHVGTSEAFF. As DNA, the CDR3 is TGTGCCAGCAGCCATGTGGGGACAAGTGAAGCTTTCTTT.

This clonotype has at least ten counts. The chain joins TRBV2 to TRBJ1-5, with D uncertain. CDR3 size: 15 residues. Trimming removed 6 bases from V and 1 base from J, with 13 bases in between. Germline CDR1 is SNHLY and CDR2 is FYNNEI. This CDR3 reads CASSPPLRSNQPQHF. In nucleotides, the CDR3 is TGTGCCAGCAGCCCGCCCCTTAGGAGCAATCAGCCCCAGCATTTT.

The chain has TRBV6-2 or TRBV6-3 and TRBJ2-3, with D possibly matching TRBD2 (6 bases). Per the germline V gene, CDR1 is MNHEY and CDR2 is SVGEGT. CDR3 size: 14 residues. Trimming cost V 2 bases and J 6 bases, with 12 bases left between them. CDR3 bases: TGTGCCAGCAGTTACCCTCGCCGGGAGGATACGCAGTATTTT. Its translation: CASSYPRREDTQYF.

This clonotype was observed a few times. The rearrangement joins TRBV20-1 to TRBJ1-2, with D uncertain. The CDR3 runs 13 residues. V lost 6 bases and J 5 bases, leaving 16 bases between the germline ends. From germline, CDR1 is DFQATT and CDR2 SNEGSKA (reference sequence). The CDR3 loop is CSAGVRGGYGYTF. In DNA, the CDR3 is TGCAGTGCCGGGGTCCGGGGTGGGTATGGCTACACCTTC.

This rearrangement joins TRBV6-2 or TRBV6-3 to TRBJ2-2; a possible D gene is TRBD1 (5 bases). The germline gives CDR1 MNHEY, CDR2 SVGEGT. The CDR3 consists of 14 residues. Trimming took off 5 bases at V and 6 bases at J, with 13 bases between the two ends. The CDR3, as DNA: TGTGCCAGCAGTGACGGTACAGGTTCCGGGGAGCTGTTTTTT. Its translation is CASSDGTGSGELFF.

The rearrangement joins TRBV3-1 to TRBJ2-7; TRBD2 matches 10 bases. This CDR3 is 15 amino acids long. The germline V gene encodes CDR1 LGHDT and CDR2 YNNKEL (reference sequence). Losses at the gene ends were 4 bases for V and 3 bases for J; bases not matched to a gene: 6. The CDR3 region has the DNA TGTGCCAGCAGCCCTCAGGGACTAGCGAACTACGAGCAGTACTTC. It specifies CASSPQGLANYEQYF.

The chain links TRBV20-1 to TRBJ2-5; possible D gene TRBD2, 5 bases. CDR1 is DFQATT and CDR2 is SNEGSKA in the germline V gene (reference sequence). The CDR3 has 15 amino acids. Trimming removed 6 bases from V and 5 bases from J, with 22 bases in between. In nucleotides, the CDR3 is TGCAGTGCCCGAGGGTGGTCCAGGACGTTCGAGACCCAGTACTTC. Encoded protein: CSARGWSRTFETQYF.

The chain recombines TRBV19 with TRBJ1-5; tentative D call: TRBD1 (6 bases). This CDR3 has 14 amino acids. The V gene lost 2 bases and the J gene lost 5 bases, with 10 bases spanning the gap. Germline V CDR1 and CDR2: LNHDA, SQIVND (reference sequence). DNA for the CDR3: TGTGCCAGTAGTATACAGGGGACTGATCAGCCCCAGCATTTT. Its protein is CASSIQGTDQPQHF.

V is TRBV7-2 and J is TRBJ2-2; 11 positions match TRBD2. The V segment lost 6 bases and the J segment 4 bases; nucleotides outside the gene matches: 10. Looked up from germline, CDR1 is SGHTA and CDR2 is FQGNSA. This CDR3 has 17 residues. CDR3 sequence (DNA): TGTGCCAGCAGATTTGGGGGCACTAGCGGGAGCACCGGGGAGCTGTTTTTT. This sequence encodes CASRFGGTSGSTGELFF.

In its sample, this clonotype was seen many times. The CDR3 sequence: CASSPGTDEQYF. DNA of the CDR3: TGTGCCAGCAGTCCCGGGACGGACGAGCAGTACTTC. The V and J genes are TRBV28 and TRBJ2-7, with D perhaps given as TRBD1 or TRBD2 (5 bases each). Trimming stripped 5 bases from V and 5 bases from J, with 10 bases between. This CDR3 region has 12 residues. CDR1 is MDHEN and CDR2 is SYDVKM in the germline V gene.

Many counts were recorded for this clonotype. This chain uses TRBV6-2 or TRBV6-3 with TRBJ1-5, with 9 nucleotides matching TRBD1. This CDR3 is 16 amino acids long. Germline CDR1 MNHEY, CDR2 SVGEGT. The V segment lost 5 bases and the J segment 5 bases; nucleotides outside the gene matches: 10. The CDR3 DNA reads as TGTGCCAGCAGTCAAGGGACAGGGTTTATGGATCAGCCCCAGCATTTT. Translating it yields CASSQGTGFMDQPQHF.

At least ten counts were recorded for this clonotype. The chain employs TRBV11-2 and TRBJ2-7; TRBD1 agrees at 9 bases. Unmatched junction bases numbered 7, after V lost 0 bases and J lost 4 bases. The germline CDR1 and CDR2 sequences are SGHAT and FQNNGV. The CDR3 totals 16 residues. As DNA, the CDR3 is TGTGCCAGCAGCTTAGATTGGAGGGGACAGGGATACGAGCAGTACTTC. This gives the protein CASSLDWRGQGYEQYF.

This clonotype has more than one count but fewer than ten. This chain joins TRBV19 and TRBJ1-6, with D unresolved. Germline CDR1 is LNHDA and CDR2 is SQIVND (reference sequence). V was pared by 6 bases and J by 11 bases, with 11 bases between. The CDR3 consists of 12 residues. CDR3 sequence: CASSPGYTPLHF. The CDR3 DNA sequence: TGTGCCAGTAGCCCCGGCTACACACCCCTCCACTTT. The full variable domain, completed using reference TRBV19 and TRBJ1-6, is DGGITQSPKYLFRKEGQNVTLSCEQNLNHDAMYWYRQDPGQGLRLIYYSQIVNDFQKGDIAEGYSVSREKKESFPLTVTSAQKNPTAFYLCASSPGYTPLHFGNGTRLTVT.

On this clonotype: A junction boundary mismatches the germline segment, possibly from a read error. The chain joins TRBV10-2 to TRBJ2-7; no clear D gene. The CDR3 consists of 14 residues. Germline CDR1 and CDR2: WSHSY and SAAADI. CDR3 protein: CASSASWGFYVQYF. CDR3 sequence (DNA): TGCGCCAGCAGTGCCTCGTGGGGATTCTACGTGCAGTACTTC.

This clonotype was recorded a few times. This chain connects TRBV6-1 to TRBJ1-2; D possibly corresponds to TRBD1 (5 bases). The CDR3 length is 14 residues. Trimming pared 5 bases from V and 0 bases from J, leaving 10 bases between. Germline values: CDR1 MNHNS, CDR2 SASEGT. In nucleotides, the CDR3 is TGTGCCAGCAGTCGGACACTAGCTAACTATGGCTACACCTTC. It encodes CASSRTLANYGYTF.

A few counts support this clonotype. The chain employs TRBV18 and TRBJ1-2, with TRBD1 matching over 8 bases. CDR1 and CDR2 from the germline V gene are KGHSH and LQKENI. With 3 bases clipped from V and 7 bases from J, the junction kept 4 bases outside the gene matches. This CDR3 has 13 residues. This chain's CDR3 is CASSPETGVGYTF. The CDR3 bases are TGTGCCAGCTCACCCGAGACAGGGGTTGGCTACACCTTC. The variable domain in full, completed from reference TRBV18 and TRBJ1-2, reads NAGVMQNPRHLVRRRGQEARLRCSPMKGHSHVYWYRQLPEEGLKFMVYLQKENIIDESGMPKERFSAEFPKEGPSILRIQQVVRGDSAAYFCASSPETGVGYTFGSGTRLTVV.

This clonotype was counted between two and nine times. The chain carries TRBV5-1 and TRBJ1-4; the match to TRBD1 covers 7 bases. This CDR3 comprises 17 residues. V lost 2 bases and J lost 2; bases outside the gene matches: 9. In germline, CDR1 is SGHRS, CDR2 YFSETQ. The CDR3 DNA reads as TGCGCCAGCAGCTTAACGGCGACAGGGTTGACTAATGAAAAACTGTTTTTT. Protein product: CASSLTATGLTNEKLFF.

The chain combines TRBV9 with TRBJ2-2, with D perhaps matching TRBD2 (5 bases). The CDR3 loop spans 15 amino acids. The germline CDR1 and CDR2 sequences are SGDLS and YYNGEE. Trimming shortened V by 3 bases and J by 2 bases, and 11 bases separated the two germline ends. CDR3 protein: CASSGADSNTGELFF. The CDR3 bases are TGTGCCAGCAGCGGCGCGGACTCCAACACCGGGGAGCTGTTTTTT. Supplemented by reference TRBV9 and TRBJ2-2, the full variable domain reads DSGVTQTPKHLITATGQRVTLRCSPRSGDLSVYWYQQSLDQGLQFLIQYYNGEERAKGNILERFSAQQFPDLHSELNLSSLELGDSALYFCASSGADSNTGELFFGEGSRLTVL.

This rearrangement joins TRBV6-5 to TRBJ2-5; maybe TRBD1 (5 bases). The CDR3 contains 15 residues. The V gene's germline CDR1 is MNHEY and CDR2 SVGAGI. The V gene lost 4 bases and the J gene lost 4 bases, with 16 bases spanning the gap. The CDR3 nucleotides are TGTGCCAGCAGTTTTGGCAGGGTTCCCCCAGAGACCCAGTACTTC. This codes for CASSFGRVPPETQYF.

As to this clonotype: A read error is possible here, since a much larger clone lies one base away. This chain joins TRBV2 and TRBJ2-3, with no clear D. CDR3 length: 14 residues. Germline CDR1 reads SNHLY; CDR2 reads FYNNEI. CDR3 coding DNA: TGTGCCAGCACTGGAGACCGTTACACAGATGCGCAGTATTTT. Its protein product is CASTGDRYTDAQYF.

Ten or more counts support this clonotype. The CDR3 region is CASSPAEGRGYEQYF. CDR3 DNA: TGTGCCAGCAGCCCAGCAGAGGGGCGGGGCTACGAGCAGTACTTC. The rearrangement joins TRBV2 to TRBJ2-7, with D possibly matching TRBD2 (6 bases). Germline loops: CDR1 SNHLY, CDR2 FYNNEI. The CDR3 spans 15 residues. V lost 6 bases and J 3 bases, leaving 18 bases between the germline ends.

The CDR3 DNA is TGTGCCAGCAGTTTCTTTAGCGGGAACTACAATGAGCAGTTCTTC. It translates to CASSFFSGNYNEQFF. The chain uses TRBV6-5 and TRBJ2-1; the match to TRBD2 covers 8 bases. This CDR3 spans 15 amino acids. V shed 4 bases, J shed 3 bases, and the junction held 5 bases outside the gene matches. Germline lookup yields CDR1 MNHEY and CDR2 SVGAGI.

The chain is built from TRBV11-2 and TRBJ1-2; maybe TRBD1 (5 bases). In germline, CDR1 is SGHAT, CDR2 FQNNGV. This CDR3 is 11 amino acids long. The V end was cut by 4 bases, the J end by 8 bases, with 8 bases between. CDR3 in amino acids: CASSSRDGYTF. Here the CDR3 DNA reads TGTGCCAGCAGCTCCAGGGACGGCTACACCTTC.